A single T cell receptor (beta chain) is shown here with its context. What antigen it recognizes has not been identified. The record has no base qualities; no much larger clone is one base away. CDR1 and CDR2, looked up from the germline V gene (reference sequence), are MNHEY and SMNVEV. Clipping removes 6 bases from V and 6 bases from J, with 18 as the unmatched junction base count. Inclusive of the bounding cysteine and phenylalanine, the CDR3 is 19 residues long. Solely the CDR3 DNA is kept, with 57 bases framed from the first base. The sample comes from a study of blood T cell repertoires in COVID-19 (TCRdb year 2020). A note on the overall study: Samples covering the acute and convalescent phases of COVID-19 were provided by collaborators in the United States, Italy and Spain. The repertoires were made available in a free public database intended to serve as a resource for research on the immune response to SARS-CoV-2. Where available, HLA class I and class II types were obtained from metadata supplied by the sample provider rather than from assay-based typing. Subjects who had been exposed to COVID-19, were actively infected with it, or had recovered from it provided the deeply sampled blood TCRbeta repertoires that made up the dataset. The material from the prospective study consisted of cDNA or gDNA derived from T cells, B-cell-depleted T cells, or PBMCs. The samples were drawn from the first 160 participants of the ongoing ImmuneRACE study and from 1,254 subjects provided by 6 global collaborators. Sample metadata almost always included a de-identified subject ID, COVID-19 status, age in years and sex.

Collaborating institutions collected whole blood in K2EDTA tubes following their own protocols. For TCRbeta analysis, collaborator samples were shipped as frozen whole blood, as isolated PBMCs, or as DNA extracted from either sample type. TCRbeta CDR3 regions were amplified from genomic DNA using the immunoSEQ Assay, a bias-controlled multiplex PCR. Regarding the original processing steps: The number of nucleated cells in each sample was estimated from the amplification of reference gene primers within the assay. To quantify the absolute abundance of each unique TCRbeta CDR3 rearrangement, sequence reads were collapsed and filtered. For each sample, productive Simpson clonality was calculated as the square root of Simpson's diversity index over productive rearrangements. TCRdb holds this immuneACCESS table with in-frame rearrangements only. Some clones are missing; in checked studies, unresolved V genes explain under half, and the rest has no known cause. V and J calls plus clone size are reproduced from that table; the DNA served to infer D and trimming. For this sample there are roughly 150,000 clones; about 81% appear just once. Together, the top ten hold 3.5% to 5% of the sample.

The full study reports these points: Clinical and demographic metadata were provided uncurated, with the amount varying by source and participant.

In this chain, TRBV27 is recombined with TRBJ2-6; TRBD1 lines up with 9 middle nucleotides. The clonotype originates from a woman older than 75 with acute or convalescent COVID-19. The specimen was peripheral blood. DNA sequence: TGTGCCAGCAGCCCAAGGTACAGGGGGCTTAGTCGTATGGCCAACGTCCTGACTTTC. This is translated as CASSPRYRGLSRMANVLTF.